The source of this T cell receptor beta chain is a study of blood T cell repertoires in COVID-19. Looking at the study overall: Whether acute or convalescent, the COVID-19 samples came from the United States, Italy and Spain. The cDNA or gDNA used as material had been derived from T cells, B-cell-depleted T cells, or PBMCs.

The authors' processing: The assay estimated nucleated cells by amplifying reference gene primers. Data came from immunoSEQ multiplex PCR; TCRdb stores just in-frame clones and leaves some out. That table furnishes V, J and clone size, whereas the DNA furnished D and trimming. The data hold about 210,000 clones, with over 75% observed a single time. The clonotype was recovered from a woman aged 40 to 55 with acute or convalescent COVID-19. The sequenced sample was peripheral blood.

CDR3 DNA sequence: TGTGCCAGCAGCAGAACAGGGGCCAAAAACATTCAGTACTTC. It translates to CASSRTGAKNIQYF. The rearrangement joins TRBV6-2 or TRBV6-3 to TRBJ2-4; D perhaps matches TRBD1 (6 bases). Trimming removed 6 bases from V and 1 base from J, with 10 bases in between. The germline gives CDR1 MNHEY, CDR2 SVGEGT. CDR3 length: 14 amino acids.